The clone carrying this T cell receptor (beta chain) was seen just once. This sample is drawn from a study of blood T cell repertoires in COVID-19. Original analysis: Nucleated cell number was recorded as an estimate derived from reference gene primer amplification. Here immunoSEQ multiplex PCR was the method, and the copy in TCRdb shows in-frame clones only, minus some. V and J calls and clone size come straight from that table; D and trimming were deduced from the DNA. The table shows roughly 180,000 clones, with approximately 85% occurring only once. Trimming cost V 1 base and J 0 bases; bases outside gene matches: 7. The CDR3 totals 17 residues. Looked up from germline, CDR1 is LGHDT and CDR2 is YNNKEL (reference sequence).

This clonotype originated in a man older than 75 with COVID-19, enrolled during active disease. V and J are TRBV3-1 (or the pseudogene TRBV3-2) and TRBJ1-1, with TRBD1 matching 8 bases. The sequencing sample was made of peripheral blood. For the CDR3, the DNA is TGTGCCAGCAGCCAAGTCCCAGGGGGCCCTTTGAACACTGAAGCTTTCTTT. Protein product: CASSQVPGGPLNTEAFF.